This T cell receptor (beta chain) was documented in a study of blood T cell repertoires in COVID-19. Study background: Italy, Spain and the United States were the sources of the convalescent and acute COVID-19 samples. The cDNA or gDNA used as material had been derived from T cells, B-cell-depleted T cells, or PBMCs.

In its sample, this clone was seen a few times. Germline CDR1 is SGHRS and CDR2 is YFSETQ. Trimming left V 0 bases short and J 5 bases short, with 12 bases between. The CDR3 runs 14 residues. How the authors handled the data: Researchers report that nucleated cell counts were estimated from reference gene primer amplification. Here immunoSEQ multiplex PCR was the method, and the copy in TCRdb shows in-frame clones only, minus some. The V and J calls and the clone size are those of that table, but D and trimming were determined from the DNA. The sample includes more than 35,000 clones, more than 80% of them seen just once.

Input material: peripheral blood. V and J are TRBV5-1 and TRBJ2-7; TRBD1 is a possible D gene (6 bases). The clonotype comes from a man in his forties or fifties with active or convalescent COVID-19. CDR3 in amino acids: CASSLEQGQDEQYF. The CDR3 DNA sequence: TGCGCCAGCAGCTTGGAACAGGGTCAAGACGAGCAGTACTTC. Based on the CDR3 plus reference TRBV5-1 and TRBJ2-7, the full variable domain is KAGVTQTPRYLIKTRGQQVTLSCSPISGHRSVSWYQQTPGQGLQFLFEYFSETQRNKGNFPGRFSGRQFSNSRSEMNVSTLELGDSALYLCASSLEQGQDEQYFGPGTRLTVT.